The 10 T cell receptor beta chains below all came from one sample that was sequenced in a study of T-cell reconstitution after alpha-beta-depleted transplantation in children. Construction of the TCRbeta library involved unique molecular identifiers. From the PCR reads, TCRdb called clonotypes with MiXCR, one entry per CDR3 protein. The sample holds about 420,000 distinct CDR3 sequences, 15% to 20% seen once. This material consisted of PBMCs, mostly from graft donor cells, taken 360 days after TCRalphabeta/CD19-depleted stem cell transplant. These TCRs come from a boy under two years old who had a stem cell transplant for Wiskott-Aldrich syndrome, so the T cells may come from the graft donor.

This clonotype was counted a few times. V and J are TRBV4-2 and TRBJ2-4; 10 nucleotides agree with TRBD2. Germline trimming cut 4 bases from V and 1 base from J; bases unmatched to any gene: 13. CDR1 and CDR2 (germline): LGHNA, YNFKEQ. CDR3 size: 19 residues. The CDR3 loop reads CASSPWGSGGARAKNIQYF. In nucleotides, the CDR3 is TGTGCCAGCAGCCCCTGGGGAAGCGGGGGGGCCCGGGCCAAAAACATTCAGTACTTC.

This clonotype was counted a few times. This sequence joins TRBV6-6 and TRBJ2-1; D is uncertain. The CDR3 extends over 13 amino acids. V was cut by 7 bases and J by 0 bases, with 7 bases left in between. Germline V CDR1 and CDR2: MNHNY, SVGAGI (reference sequence). CDR3 sequence (DNA): TGTGCCAGCACGGTTAGCTCCTACAATGAGCAGTTCTTC. Translated: CASTVSSYNEQFF.

V and J are TRBV7-2 and TRBJ2-7; the D is unclear. There are 12 residues in the CDR3. Trimming stripped 8 bases from V and 4 bases from J, with 12 bases between. In germline, CDR1 is SGHTA, CDR2 FQGNSA. CDR3 in amino acids: CASAPQRYEQYF. In DNA form, the CDR3 reads TGTGCCAGCGCCCCCCAGAGGTACGAGCAGTACTTC.

The chain has TRBV5-1 and TRBJ2-1; D is possibly TRBD2 (6 bases). Germline V gene sequence: CDR1 SGHRS, CDR2 YFSETQ. CDR3 length equals 16 residues. V lost 4 bases to trimming and J lost 0 bases, with 14 bases between them. CDR3 sequence reads: CASSIGAGFSYNEQFF. CDR3 sequence (DNA): TGCGCCAGCAGCATAGGGGCGGGGTTCTCCTACAATGAGCAGTTCTTC. Variable domain in full (rest from reference TRBV5-1 and TRBJ2-1): KAGVTQTPRYLIKTRGQQVTLSCSPISGHRSVSWYQQTPGQGLQFLFEYFSETQRNKGNFPGRFSGRQFSNSRSEMNVSTLELGDSALYLCASSIGAGFSYNEQFFGPGTRLTVL.

This clonotype came up a few times. This rearrangement joins TRBV5-1 to TRBJ2-7; 7 positions match TRBD1. The CDR3 runs 17 residues. V gave up 2 bases and J gave up 0 bases; unmatched junction bases: 11. Germline CDR1 SGHRS, CDR2 YFSETQ. The CDR3 nucleotides read TGCGCCAGCAGCTTCCTAGGCCGGGACAGCACCTCCTACGAGCAGTACTTC. Its translation is CASSFLGRDSTSYEQYF.

This clonotype has more than one count but fewer than ten. V and J are TRBV4-1 and TRBJ2-2; D is uncertain. Trimming took 11 bases from V and 0 from J, leaving 16 bases between them. The CDR3 length is 15 residues. Germline CDR1 MGHRA, CDR2 YSYEKL. The CDR3 protein is CAAGPTNANTGELFF. CDR3 nucleotide sequence: TGCGCCGCCGGGCCTACTAACGCGAACACCGGGGAGCTGTTTTTT.

This clonotype has more than one count but fewer than ten. The chain uses TRBV10-3 and TRBJ2-1; D assignment may be TRBD1 or TRBD2 (5 bases each). The V end was cut by 7 bases, the J end by 6 bases, with 10 bases between. This CDR3 spans 12 amino acids. Germline assignment: CDR1 ENHRY and CDR2 SYGVKD. CDR3 sequence: CAITPGGNEQFF. In nucleotides, the CDR3 is TGTGCCATCACCCCTGGGGGCAATGAGCAGTTCTTC.

The chain uses TRBV29-1 and TRBJ2-5, with no clear D. The CDR3 extends over 10 amino acids. Looked up from germline, CDR1 is SQVTM and CDR2 is ANQGSEA. The ends were cut back, 4 bases at V and 6 bases at J, with 6 bases in the middle. CDR3 sequence reads: CSVGWKTQYF. DNA for the CDR3: TGCAGCGTTGGCTGGAAGACCCAGTACTTC. The full variable domain, its missing parts supplied by reference TRBV29-1 and TRBJ2-5, is SAVISQKPSRDICQRGTSLTIQCQVDSQVTMMFWYRQQPGQSLTLIATANQGSEATYESGFVIDKFPISRPNLTFSTLTVSNMSPEDSSIYLCSVGWKTQYFGPGTRLLVL.

The chain employs TRBV20-1 and TRBJ2-1; D possibly matches TRBD1 or TRBD2 (5 bases each). Germline CDR1 is DFQATT and CDR2 is SNEGSKA (reference sequence). V lost 8 bases, J lost 6 bases, and 14 bases lay in between. The CDR3 contains 12 residues. The CDR3, as DNA: TGCAGTCGAGGGGTAGGCTCCAATGAGCAGTTCTTC. It encodes CSRGVGSNEQFF.

The CDR3 region is CASSQEGTGRETQYF. CDR3 DNA sequence: TGCGCCAGCAGCCAAGAGGGAACAGGGAGAGAGACCCAGTACTTC. The V and J genes are TRBV4-3 and TRBJ2-5; possible D gene TRBD1, 6 bases. The germline CDR1 and CDR2 sequences are LGHNA and YSLEER. V lost 0 bases to trimming and J lost 4 bases, with 12 bases between them. The CDR3 is 15 amino acids.